This is a list of T cell receptor beta chains from one sample in a study of neurological immune-mediated disorders. TCRdb passed the 5' RACE reads through MiXCR, listing each CDR3 protein once. The table has 70,000 or so distinct CDR3 sequences, 3.2% seen once. The sequencing input was PBMCs. The receptor set was obtained from a woman in her fifties or sixties with multiple sclerosis. Each CDR3 is given with its conserved first and last residue. A D gene is named only where the DNA matches it firmly. For some rows the clone size is stated as once, few or many, or as a class when expanded; others skip it.

d_call,v_call,j_call,clone_size,cdr3_aa,cdr3_nt
TRBD1,TRBV27,TRBJ1-1,many,CASSRQGYTEAFF,TGTGCCAGCAGCCGACAGGGATACACTGAAGCTTTCTTT
-,TRBV18,TRBJ2-7,many,CASSPSPEVQYF,TGTGCCAGCTCACCGTCCCCGGAGGTGCAGTACTTC
-,TRBV6-5,TRBJ2-2,many,CASSYSRVNTGELFF,TGTGCCAGCAGTTACTCGAGAGTCAACACCGGGGAGCTGTTTTTT
-,TRBV15,TRBJ2-3,many,CATSRDPISTDTQYF,TGTGCCACCAGCAGAGACCCAATAAGCACAGATACGCAGTATTTT
TRBD2,TRBV7-2,TRBJ2-1,many,CASSSWASGGLYNEQFF,TGTGCCAGCAGCTCTTGGGCTAGCGGGGGGCTCTACAATGAGCAGTTCTTC
-,TRBV28,TRBJ1-2,many,CASRQVPLSNYGYTF,TGTGCCAGCAGACAGGTACCACTATCTAACTATGGCTACACCTTC
-,TRBV16,TRBJ2-7,many,CASSSPRLGGLYEQYF,TGTGCCAGCAGCTCCCCCAGGCTAGGGGGTTTGTACGAGCAGTACTTC
-,TRBV29-1,TRBJ1-2,many,CSTPDRGYGYTF,TGCAGCACACCGGACAGAGGCTATGGCTACACCTTC
TRBD1,TRBV12-3/TRBV12-4,TRBJ1-2,many,CASSSLMAGGNYGYTF,TGTGCCAGCAGCAGTCTCATGGCAGGGGGCAACTATGGCTACACCTTC
TRBD2,TRBV20-1,TRBJ2-3,-,CSARGSAGGPRYF,TGCAGTGCTAGAGGGTCAGCGGGGGGCCCCCGGTATTTT
-,TRBV28,TRBJ1-6,many,CASSLGTGRHSPLHF,TGTGCCAGCAGTTTAGGCACCGGACGGCATTCACCCCTCCACTTT
TRBD1,TRBV7-8,TRBJ2-3,-,CASSLATDRGKQYF,TGTGCCAGCAGCTTAGCTACGGACAGGGGAAAGCAGTATTTT
-,TRBV6-2/TRBV6-3,TRBJ1-5,many,CASSYSGGLGNQPQHF,TGTGCCAGCAGTTACTCGGGGGGGCTCGGCAATCAGCCCCAGCATTTT
-,TRBV9,TRBJ1-6,many,CASSVLKGSSYNSPLHF,TGTGCCAGCAGCGTACTCAAGGGGAGCTCCTATAATTCACCCCTCCACTTT
TRBD1,TRBV4-1,TRBJ2-6,many,CASSHSRGRIQSSGANVLTF,TGCGCCAGCAGCCACTCCAGGGGGCGAATTCAGTCCTCTGGGGCCAACGTCCTGACTTTC
-,TRBV20-1,TRBJ1-1,many,CSAANWGNTEAFF,TGCAGTGCTGCCAATTGGGGTAACACTGAAGCTTTCTTT
-,TRBV7-2,TRBJ2-2,many,CASSLVETGELFF,TGTGCCAGCAGCTTAGTGGAGACCGGGGAGCTGTTTTTT
-,TRBV12-3/TRBV12-4,TRBJ2-3,many,CASSSRGDTQYF,TGTGCCAGCAGTTCCCGGGGGGATACGCAGTATTTT
TRBD2,TRBV20-1,TRBJ2-2,many,CSARTSLNTGELFF,TGCAGTGCTAGGACTAGCCTTAACACCGGGGAGCTGTTTTTT
TRBD2,TRBV7-2,TRBJ2-5,many,CASSLRTSGGAIGETQYF,TGTGCCAGCAGCTTAAGGACTAGCGGGGGGGCAATAGGAGAGACCCAGTACTTC
-,TRBV20-1,TRBJ1-3,many,CSARDIGLGNTIYF,TGCAGTGCTAGAGATATAGGACTTGGAAACACCATATATTTT
TRBD2,TRBV7-6,TRBJ2-3,many,CASSLGLAGGRPSTDTQYF,TGTGCCAGCAGCTTAGGTCTAGCGGGGGGGCGCCCTAGCACAGATACGCAGTATTTT
-,TRBV10-3,TRBJ2-7,many,CAISEGGYEQYF,TGTGCCATCAGTGAGGGCGGCTACGAGCAGTACTTC
TRBD2,TRBV25-1,TRBJ2-3,many,CASSTSGDTDTQYF,TGTGCCAGCAGTACTAGCGGGGATACAGATACGCAGTATTTT
-,TRBV5-1,TRBJ2-3,-,CASSLGHGADTQYF,TGCGCCAGCAGCTTGGGACATGGGGCAGATACGCAGTATTTT
TRBD2,TRBV7-6,TRBJ2-1,many,CASSPGGGEQFF,TGTGCCAGCAGCCCCGGGGGGGGGGAGCAGTTCTTC
-,TRBV7-2,TRBJ2-5,many,CASSLVYESETQYF,TGTGCCAGCAGCTTAGTGTACGAATCGGAGACCCAGTACTTC
-,TRBV6-5,TRBJ1-6,many,CASTGTVLSPLHF,TGTGCCAGCACTGGGACGGTTTTATCACCCCTCCACTTT
TRBD2,TRBV20-1,TRBJ2-3,many,CSARGTSGGLLDTQYF,TGCAGTGCTAGAGGGACTAGCGGGGGCCTTTTAGATACGCAGTATTTT
TRBD1,TRBV6-1,TRBJ2-5,many,CASSKTGGETQYF,TGTGCCAGCAGTAAAACAGGGGGGGAGACCCAGTACTTC
-,TRBV5-1,TRBJ2-1,many,CASSPTRGYNEQFF,TGCGCCAGCAGCCCAACCAGGGGCTACAATGAGCAGTTCTTC
TRBD1,TRBV7-2,TRBJ2-2,many,CASSLVQGTGELFF,TGTGCCAGCAGCTTAGTACAGGGGACCGGGGAGCTGTTTTTT
TRBD2,TRBV28,TRBJ2-5,many,CASSLGLARETQYF,TGTGCCAGCAGTTTAGGACTAGCGAGAGAGACCCAGTACTTC
-,TRBV5-6,TRBJ1-1,many,CASSLEIYTEAFF,TGTGCCAGCAGCTTGGAAATTTACACTGAAGCTTTCTTT
-,TRBV6-5,TRBJ1-5,many,CAFGGTNPTSGNQPQHF,TGTGCCTTCGGGGGTACTAACCCTACGTCCGGCAATCAGCCCCAGCATTTT
-,TRBV20-1,TRBJ2-1,many,CSARLWVRGNEQFF,TGCAGTGCGAGACTTTGGGTCCGGGGCAATGAGCAGTTCTTC